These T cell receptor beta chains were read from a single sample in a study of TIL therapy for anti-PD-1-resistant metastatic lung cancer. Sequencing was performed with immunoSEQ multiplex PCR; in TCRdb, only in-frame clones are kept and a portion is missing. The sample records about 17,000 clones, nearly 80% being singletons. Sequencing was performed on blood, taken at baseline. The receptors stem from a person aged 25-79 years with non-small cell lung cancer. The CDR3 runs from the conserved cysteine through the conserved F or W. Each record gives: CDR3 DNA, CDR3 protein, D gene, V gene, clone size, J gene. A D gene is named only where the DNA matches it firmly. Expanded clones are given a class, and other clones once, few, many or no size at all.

CDR3 DNA: TGTGCCAGCAGCTTGAGAGGAGATACGCAGTATTTT
CDR3 protein: CASSLRGDTQYF
D gene: -
V gene: TRBV5-8
clone size: -
J gene: TRBJ2-3

CDR3 DNA: TGTGCCAGCAGTGAAGCCCAGGGACAGGGCGGTCAAGAGACCCAGTACTTC
CDR3 protein: CASSEAQGQGGQETQYF
D gene: TRBD1
V gene: TRBV25-1
clone size: -
J gene: TRBJ2-5

CDR3 DNA: TGTGCCTGGAGTAGACTAGCGGGAGTTCCCGGGGAGCTGTTTTTT
CDR3 protein: CAWSRLAGVPGELFF
D gene: TRBD2
V gene: TRBV30
clone size: -
J gene: TRBJ2-2

CDR3 DNA: TGTGCCAGCAGCAGAGCGCAACTTAATTCACCCCTCCACTTT
CDR3 protein: CASSRAQLNSPLHF
D gene: -
V gene: TRBV6-5
clone size: medium-sized
J gene: TRBJ1-6

CDR3 DNA: TGTGCCAGCAGCCAAGACAGGGGGCGCAAAGATACGCAGTATTTT
CDR3 protein: CASSQDRGRKDTQYF
D gene: TRBD1
V gene: TRBV14
clone size: -
J gene: TRBJ2-3

CDR3 DNA: TGCGCCAGCAGGCTAAAACGAGGGCCGGGCACAGATACGCAGTATTTT
CDR3 protein: CASRLKRGPGTDTQYF
D gene: -
V gene: TRBV5-1
clone size: -
J gene: TRBJ2-3

CDR3 DNA: TGTGCCAGCAGCCCCGAAGTCCCGCCGGGCGAGCAGTACTTC
CDR3 protein: CASSPEVPPGEQYF
D gene: -
V gene: TRBV5-5
clone size: -
J gene: TRBJ2-7

CDR3 DNA: TGTGCCATCAGTACGGGATATAACGAGCAGTACTTC
CDR3 protein: CAISTGYNEQYF
D gene: -
V gene: TRBV10-3
clone size: once
J gene: TRBJ2-7

CDR3 DNA: TGTGCCAGCAGCGCAGAGACAGGGGACCGTGAAGCTTTCTTT
CDR3 protein: CASSAETGDREAFF
D gene: TRBD1
V gene: TRBV7-6
clone size: few
J gene: TRBJ1-1

CDR3 DNA: TGTGCCAGCAAGCGGGACACAGATACGCAGTATTTT
CDR3 protein: CASKRDTDTQYF
D gene: TRBD2
V gene: TRBV2
clone size: -
J gene: TRBJ2-3

CDR3 DNA: TGTGCCAGTAGTATTTCGGGTTTGGACGAAAAACTGTTTTTT
CDR3 protein: CASSISGLDEKLFF
D gene: -
V gene: TRBV19
clone size: -
J gene: TRBJ1-4

CDR3 DNA: TGCGCCAGCAGCTGGACTAGCGGGGGGGGCACAGATACGCAGTATTTT
CDR3 protein: CASSWTSGGGTDTQYF
D gene: TRBD2
V gene: TRBV5-1
clone size: -
J gene: TRBJ2-3

CDR3 DNA: TGTGCCAGCAAGAGCGGGACACCGCATGAAAAACTGTTTTTT
CDR3 protein: CASKSGTPHEKLFF
D gene: -
V gene: TRBV27
clone size: -
J gene: TRBJ1-4

CDR3 DNA: TGTGCCAGCAACCTGCTAGCGGCCTACAATGAGCAGTTCTTC
CDR3 protein: CASNLLAAYNEQFF
D gene: TRBD2
V gene: TRBV7-8
clone size: -
J gene: TRBJ2-1

CDR3 DNA: TGTGCCAGCAGTGGAAGCTATTCACCCCTCCACTTT
CDR3 protein: CASSGSYSPLHF
D gene: -
V gene: TRBV3-1/TRBV3-2
clone size: -
J gene: TRBJ1-6

CDR3 DNA: TGTGCCAGCAGCGACCCCAACAGGGGATCTGGAAACACCATATATTTT
CDR3 protein: CASSDPNRGSGNTIYF
D gene: TRBD1
V gene: TRBV6-4
clone size: -
J gene: TRBJ1-3

CDR3 DNA: TGTGCCAGTACCCCCAGGTGGGGCAGGACCCAAGAGACCCAGTACTTC
CDR3 protein: CASTPRWGRTQETQYF
D gene: -
V gene: TRBV19
clone size: -
J gene: TRBJ2-5

CDR3 DNA: TGTGCCAGCAGCCCCCCCGTATCGAGGGCCGCCGGGGAGCTGTTTTTT
CDR3 protein: CASSPPVSRAAGELFF
D gene: -
V gene: TRBV4-2
clone size: once
J gene: TRBJ2-2

CDR3 DNA: TGCGCCAGCAGCCGGGGACTAGCGGGAGGGCCGTACGAGCAGTACTTC
CDR3 protein: CASSRGLAGGPYEQYF
D gene: TRBD2
V gene: TRBV5-1
clone size: -
J gene: TRBJ2-7